This entry lists 20 T cell receptor beta chains sequenced from one sample in a study of T cell responses to AZD1222 COVID-19 vaccine. Profiling relied on immunoSEQ multiplex PCR, and the TCRdb table lists in-frame clones only, not all of them. The repertoire consists of some 150,000 clones, with about 90% occurring once and the leading ten covering roughly 4.6%. The sample consisted of peripheral blood, taken on day 0 of AZD1222 vaccination. These receptor sequences come from an adult in good health.

V is TRBV30 and J is TRBJ1-5, with D hard to call. Trimming shortened V by 0 bases and J by 6 bases, and 15 bases separated the two germline ends. Germline CDR1 reads GTSNPN; CDR2 reads SVGIG (reference sequence). CDR3 length: 15 amino acids. CDR3 region: CAWSVGLSKSQPQHF. CDR3 bases: TGTGCCTGGAGTGTAGGTCTCAGTAAAAGTCAGCCCCAGCATTTT.

The chain links TRBV10-3 to TRBJ2-3; 15 bases agree with TRBD2. V lost 8 bases, J lost 6 bases, and 0 bases stayed unmatched. CDR3 length: 13 residues. Per germline, CDR1 ENHRY and CDR2 SYGVKD. The CDR3 DNA reads TGTGCCATCGGACTAGCGGGAGGGGATACGCAGTATTTT. This codes for CAIGLAGGDTQYF.

This chain connects TRBV27 to TRBJ2-7, with TRBD1 identical over 7 bases. This CDR3 is 13 amino acids long. V trimming: 4 bases; J trimming: 5 bases; junction bases outside the gene matches: 5. CDR1 and CDR2 from the germline V gene are MNHEY and SMNVEV (reference sequence). The CDR3 region is CASSYRGPNEQYF. CDR3 sequence (DNA): TGTGCCAGCAGTTACAGGGGTCCCAACGAGCAGTACTTC.

This sequence joins TRBV18 and TRBJ1-2, with D possibly TRBD1 on 6 matching bases. Germline V gene sequence: CDR1 KGHSH, CDR2 LQKENI. The CDR3 has 13 amino acids. The germline V and J ends were trimmed by 3 bases and 1 base, with 6 bases remaining between them. The CDR3 sequence: CASSPDSNYGYTF. CDR3 DNA sequence: TGTGCCAGCTCACCGGACAGTAACTATGGCTACACCTTC.

The gene calls are TRBV18 and TRBJ1-4; perhaps TRBD1 as D (6 bases). V gave up 3 bases and J gave up 8 bases, with 10 bases separating them. The CDR3 length is 13 residues. Germline CDR1 KGHSH, CDR2 LQKENI. CDR3 in amino acids: CASSPGQKEKLFF. The CDR3 DNA follows: TGTGCCAGCTCACCCGGACAGAAAGAAAAACTGTTTTTT.

The J gene is TRBJ2-5, the V gene TRBV11-2; possibly TRBD2 for D (5 bases). Germline CDR1 is SGHAT and CDR2 is FQNNGV. V was trimmed by 5 bases and J by 4 bases, leaving 11 bases between them. The CDR3 runs 13 residues. In nucleotides, the CDR3 is TGTGCCAGCAGCCTCGGACTGGGAGAGACCCAGTACTTC. Translating gives CASSLGLGETQYF.

The chain is built from TRBV4-2 and TRBJ2-1, with 7 bases that match TRBD1. The CDR3 has 16 residues. Trimming cost V 1 base and J 2 bases; bases outside gene matches: 5. CDR1 is LGHNA and CDR2 is YNFKEQ in the germline V gene. CDR3 in DNA: TGTGCCAGCAGCCAAGTCGGGCAGGGGGCCTACAATGAGCAGTTCTTC. Translation gives CASSQVGQGAYNEQFF.

This chain joins TRBV7-2 and TRBJ2-7, with 7 bases identical to TRBD2. Trimming removed 2 bases from V and 3 bases from J; junction bases left unmatched: 4. The CDR3 is made up of 14 amino acids. The germline V gene has CDR1 SGHTA and CDR2 FQGNSA. The CDR3 loop reads CASSLLGGVYEQYF. CDR3 DNA: TGTGCCAGCAGCTTACTGGGGGGGGTCTACGAGCAGTACTTC.

The chain joins TRBV11-2 to TRBJ2-7; D is unresolved. With 3 bases removed from V and 3 bases from J, the gap between germline ends came to 3 bases. The CDR3 runs to 11 residues. The germline V gene encodes CDR1 SGHAT and CDR2 FQNNGV. CDR3 sequence: CASSFHYEQYF. The CDR3 bases are TGTGCCAGCAGCTTTCACTACGAGCAGTACTTC.

The genes are TRBV5-4 and TRBJ2-3; tentatively, D is TRBD2 (5 bases). Germline CDR1 and CDR2: SGHNT and YYREEE (reference sequence). Trimming cost V 0 bases and J 10 bases, with 12 bases left between them. This CDR3 is built from 13 residues. CDR3 DNA sequence: TGTGCCAGCAGCTTGGTGGGAGCCGGGGCGCAGTATTTT. It codes for CASSLVGAGAQYF.

The chain employs TRBV6-5 and TRBJ2-7, with TRBD2 matching over 7 bases. There are 15 residues in the CDR3. J was trimmed by 0 bases and V by 2 bases; bases with no gene match: 4. Germline CDR1 is MNHEY and CDR2 is SVGAGI. The CDR3 region has the DNA TGTGCCAGCAGTTACGCGGGAGTGGGCTCCTACGAGCAGTACTTC. It specifies CASSYAGVGSYEQYF.

The chain is built from TRBV28 and TRBJ1-5, with D unresolved. V was cut by 3 bases and J by 0 bases, with 6 bases left in between. Germline CDR1 is MDHEN and CDR2 is SYDVKM. This CDR3 spans 14 amino acids. CDR3 protein: CASSFASSNQPQHF. In nucleotides, the CDR3 is TGTGCCAGCAGTTTTGCCTCTAGCAATCAGCCCCAGCATTTT.

The chain uses TRBV19 and TRBJ2-7; no definite D call. The ends were cut back, 8 bases at V and 5 bases at J, with 10 bases in the middle. The V gene's germline CDR1 is LNHDA and CDR2 SQIVND (reference sequence). The length of the CDR3 is 11 residues. This CDR3 reads CASGRRNEQYF. In DNA form, the CDR3 reads TGTGCCAGTGGTCGACGTAACGAGCAGTACTTC.

The CDR3 bases are TGTGCCAGCAGTTTACCGGGAGCCTACGAGCAGTACTTC. This sequence encodes CASSLPGAYEQYF. The chain employs TRBV12-3 or TRBV12-4 and TRBJ2-7, with a possible D match to TRBD2 (6 bases). This CDR3 is 13 amino acids long. V was clipped by 2 bases and J by 2 bases, with 7 bases between them.

This chain uses TRBV6-5 with TRBJ1-3; perhaps TRBD1 as D (6 bases). V lost 1 base and J lost 0, with 10 bases in between. CDR3 length equals 16 residues. The germline V gene encodes CDR1 MNHEY and CDR2 SVGAGI. The chain's CDR3 is CASSYFRDNSGNTIYF. The CDR3 DNA follows: TGTGCCAGCAGTTACTTCCGGGACAACTCTGGAAACACCATATATTTT.

The chain uses TRBV7-8 and TRBJ1-6, with D possibly TRBD1 on 6 matching bases. The V end lost 2 bases, the J end lost 8 bases, and 13 bases lay between the germline ends. CDR1 is SGHVS and CDR2 is FQNEAQ in the germline V gene. CDR3 length: 15 amino acids. Here the CDR3 DNA reads TGTGCCAGCAGCTTATTGGGGGGGGCCGATTCACCCCTCCACTTT. Its translation is CASSLLGGADSPLHF.

The J gene is TRBJ1-1, the V gene TRBV28, with TRBD1 identical over 7 bases. Germline values: CDR1 MDHEN, CDR2 SYDVKM. Trimming at V came to 2 bases and at J to 3 bases, leaving 3 bases not matched to a gene. The CDR3 consists of 14 residues. The CDR3 nucleotides read TGTGCCAGCAGTTTAGACAGGGTTCACACTGAAGCTTTCTTT. Protein product: CASSLDRVHTEAFF.

This clone has only one observation. The chain uses TRBV27 and TRBJ2-1; 8 bases map to TRBD2. CDR3 length equals 15 residues. The germline CDR1 and CDR2 sequences are MNHEY and SMNVEV (reference sequence). The V gene end was trimmed by 5 bases and the J gene end by 0 bases; junction bases not matched to a gene: 3. CDR3 bases: TGTGCCAGCAGTCTCACTAGCGGCTCCTACAATGAGCAGTTCTTC. It encodes CASSLTSGSYNEQFF.

This clone was counted between two and nine times. V usage is TRBV10-2 and J usage is TRBJ2-3; TRBD2 matches 7 bases. CDR1 WSHSY and CDR2 SAAADI come from the germline V gene. V lost 0 bases and J lost 2; bases outside the gene matches: 2. The CDR3 has 15 amino acids. The CDR3 sequence is CASSESGTITDTQYF. The CDR3 DNA is TGCGCCAGCAGTGAGTCGGGGACTATCACAGATACGCAGTATTTT.

This clone was counted a single time. The V and J genes are TRBV4-3 and TRBJ2-6; D remains unclear. Germline V gives CDR1 LGHNA, CDR2 YSLEER. The CDR3 length is 17 residues. V gave up 0 bases and J gave up 0 bases, with 9 bases separating them. CDR3 coding DNA: TGCGCCAGCAGCCAAGAAGGCGCCAACTCTGGGGCCAACGTCCTGACTTTC. Its translation is CASSQEGANSGANVLTF.